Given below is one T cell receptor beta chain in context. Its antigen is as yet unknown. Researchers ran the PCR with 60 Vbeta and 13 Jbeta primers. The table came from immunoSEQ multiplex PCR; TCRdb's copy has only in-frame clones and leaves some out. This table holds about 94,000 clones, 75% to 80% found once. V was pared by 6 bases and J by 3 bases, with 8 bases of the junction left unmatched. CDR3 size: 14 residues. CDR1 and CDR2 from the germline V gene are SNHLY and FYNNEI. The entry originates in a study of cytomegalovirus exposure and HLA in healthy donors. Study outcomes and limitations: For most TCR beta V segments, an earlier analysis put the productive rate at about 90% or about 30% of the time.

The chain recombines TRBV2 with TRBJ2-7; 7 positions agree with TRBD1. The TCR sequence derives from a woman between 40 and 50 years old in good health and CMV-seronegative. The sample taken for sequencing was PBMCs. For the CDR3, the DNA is TGTGCCAGCAGAGCGACAGGGCGAGGCTACGAGCAGTACTTC. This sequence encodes CASRATGRGYEQYF.